The next 27 T cell receptor beta chains were all read from a single sample in a study of CD8 T cells in ankylosing spondylitis. TCRdb called the 5' RACE reads again in MiXCR, with one record for every CDR3 protein. The sample includes 200,000 to 250,000 distinct CDR3 sequences, around 24% of them seen just once. Source material: blood, either unsorted or a sorted T cell fraction (not recorded which). The source of these receptors is a male donor with ankylosing spondylitis or in good health (not recorded which).

The chain has TRBV6-1 and TRBJ2-1; TRBD2 aligns across 8 bases. Germline lookup yields CDR1 MNHNS and CDR2 SASEGT. CDR3 size: 13 residues. V lost 6 bases to trimming and J lost 8 bases; unmatched junction nucleotides: 6. Here the CDR3 reads CASRAGASDEQFF. The CDR3 coding sequence is TGTGCCAGCAGAGCGGGGGCCTCTGATGAGCAGTTCTTC.

The gene calls are TRBV6-1 and TRBJ2-5; 13 nucleotides agree with TRBD2. V dropped 7 bases and J dropped 3; count of bases not matched to a gene: 2. In germline, CDR1 is MNHNS, CDR2 SASEGT. The length of the CDR3 is 14 residues. The CDR3 loop reads CASTGLAGEETQYF. DNA of the CDR3: TGTGCCAGCACCGGACTAGCGGGAGAAGAGACCCAGTACTTC.

The chain joins TRBV5-1 to TRBJ2-2; D tentatively reads TRBD1 or TRBD2 (8 bases each). Per the germline V gene, CDR1 is SGHRS and CDR2 is YFSETQ. The V end lost 6 bases, the J end lost 0 bases, and 15 bases lay between the germline ends. The CDR3 covers 16 residues. The CDR3 here is CASTRGDRSNTGELFF. CDR3 nucleotide sequence: TGCGCCAGCACGCGGGGGGACAGGTCGAACACCGGGGAGCTGTTTTTT. Full variable domain (outside the CDR3, taken from reference TRBV5-1 and TRBJ2-2): KAGVTQTPRYLIKTRGQQVTLSCSPISGHRSVSWYQQTPGQGLQFLFEYFSETQRNKGNFPGRFSGRQFSNSRSEMNVSTLELGDSALYLCASTRGDRSNTGELFFGEGSRLTVL.

The table lists this clonotype with many counts. The genes are TRBV12-3 or TRBV12-4 and TRBJ2-1; maybe TRBD1 (5 bases). V lost 4 bases, J lost 9 bases, and 13 bases lay in between. There are 13 residues in the CDR3. The CDR3, as DNA: TGTGCCAGCAGTTCAGCAGGGTTTTCTGAGCAGTTCTTC. This translates into CASSSAGFSEQFF.

This clonotype has a handful of counts. V and J are TRBV20-1 and TRBJ2-1; TRBD2 matches at 7 bases. The J segment lost 5 bases and the V segment lost 6 bases, leaving 10 bases of the junction unmatched. CDR1 and CDR2 from the germline V gene are DFQATT and SNEGSKA (reference sequence). The CDR3 extends over 14 amino acids. The CDR3 is CSAQLGLFHNEQFF. The CDR3 region has the DNA TGCAGTGCACAACTGGGACTATTCCACAATGAGCAGTTCTTC.

The table lists this clonotype with many counts. J is TRBJ2-7 and V is TRBV6-1; D is unclear. This CDR3 contains 13 residues. CDR1 MNHNS and CDR2 SASEGT come from the germline V gene. The V end was cut by 10 bases, the J end by 3 bases, with 16 bases between. CDR3 amino acids: CATSVVRFYEQYF. The CDR3 bases are TGTGCCACATCCGTAGTAAGATTCTACGAGCAGTACTTC.

The table lists this clonotype with a few counts. The V gene is TRBV11-2, the J gene TRBJ2-7, with 12 bases aligning to TRBD2. The CDR3 is 19 amino acids. Looked up from germline, CDR1 is SGHAT and CDR2 is FQNNGV. With 5 bases clipped from V and 5 bases from J, the junction kept 19 bases outside the gene matches. The DNA of the CDR3 is TGTGCCAGCAGCCCCAAGGGACTAGCGGGCTCAACCAATGGAGACGAGCAGTACTTC. Translated: CASSPKGLAGSTNGDEQYF.

This clonotype showed up many times. The J gene is TRBJ1-4, the V gene TRBV28; perhaps TRBD1 as D (6 bases). Germline V CDR1 and CDR2: MDHEN, SYDVKM. Deletions cut 7 bases from V and 6 bases from J, with 9 bases between. This CDR3 comprises 12 residues. DNA for the CDR3: TGTGCCAGCACCACAGGGTATGAAAAACTGTTTTTT. It is translated as CASTTGYEKLFF.

This clonotype was observed a handful of times. The chain joins TRBV20-1 to TRBJ2-5; 12 positions agree with TRBD2. The junction had 7 bases not matched to a gene; V was cut back by 1 base and J by 7 bases. Germline values: CDR1 DFQATT, CDR2 SNEGSKA (reference sequence). The CDR3 has 15 residues. The CDR3 region has the DNA TGCAGTGCTAGAGGGCTAGCGGGAGGGCCCGGGACCCAGTACTTC. Protein sequence: CSARGLAGGPGTQYF.

In nucleotides, the CDR3 is TGTGCCATCAGAGACGGGGGAAACACCATATATTTT. It specifies CAIRDGGNTIYF. This sequence joins TRBV10-3 and TRBJ1-3; D unclear. V was clipped by 6 bases and J by 4 bases, with 7 bases between them. The CDR3 has 12 residues. CDR1 and CDR2 from the germline V gene are ENHRY and SYGVKD.

The chain couples TRBV29-1 to TRBJ2-7, with D uncertain. V was clipped by 6 bases and J by 3 bases, with 9 bases between them. Germline CDR1 reads SQVTM; CDR2 reads ANQGSEA. The CDR3 spans 11 residues. The CDR3: CSVKGSYEQYF. In DNA, the CDR3 is TGCAGCGTAAAAGGTAGCTACGAGCAGTACTTC.

The chain uses TRBV29-1 and TRBJ1-1, with a weak D call TRBD1 (6 bases). Trimming stripped 1 base from V and 11 bases from J, with 26 bases between. The CDR3 loop spans 16 amino acids. Germline CDR1 reads SQVTM; CDR2 reads ANQGSEA. CDR3 in DNA: TGCAGCGTTGAAGGCCCCTACGGACAGAAAGGGGTGCGCGCTTTCTTT. The encoded protein is CSVEGPYGQKGVRAFF.

The genes are TRBV4-1 and TRBJ2-7, with 7 bases that match TRBD1. The CDR3 length is 16 residues. Germline lookup yields CDR1 MGHRA and CDR2 YSYEKL. Unmatched junction bases numbered 9, after V lost 1 base and J lost 3 bases. In DNA form, the CDR3 reads TGCGCCAGCAGCCAAGGTGATCAGGGGGTGGGCTACGAGCAGTACTTC. It specifies CASSQGDQGVGYEQYF.

This clonotype was detected a few times. The rearrangement uses TRBV5-1 and TRBJ2-3, with 8 bases fitting TRBD2. V was pared by 3 bases and J by 4 bases, with 13 bases of the junction left unmatched. This CDR3 has 17 amino acids. Per the germline V gene, CDR1 is SGHRS and CDR2 is YFSETQ. CDR3 loop: CASSSRLRGGGADTQYF. For the CDR3, the DNA is TGCGCCAGCAGCTCCCGGCTCCGGGGGGGAGGGGCAGATACGCAGTATTTT.

The sample holds many counts of this clonotype. The rearrangement joins TRBV20-1 to TRBJ2-1, with D possibly matching TRBD2 (5 bases). The CDR3 has 13 residues. The germline gives CDR1 DFQATT, CDR2 SNEGSKA (reference sequence). Written as DNA, the CDR3 is TGCAGCCACATATCACGATCGGGATATGAGCAGTTCTTC. The encoded protein is CSHISRSGYEQFF.

The chain combines TRBV10-3 with TRBJ2-3; 9 positions match TRBD1. The CDR3 extends over 16 amino acids. Trimming cost V 2 bases and J 6 bases; bases outside gene matches: 9. Germline assignment: CDR1 ENHRY and CDR2 SYGVKD. CDR3 amino acids: CAISERIQGTGDTQYF. DNA for the CDR3: TGTGCCATCAGTGAGAGAATACAGGGGACAGGGGATACGCAGTATTTT.

This clonotype was seen ten or more times. The CDR3 DNA follows: TGTGCCAGCAGCCCAGGGACTAGCGGGCCCTCCTACGAGCAGTACTTC. This encodes CASSPGTSGPSYEQYF. The chain joins TRBV7-2 to TRBJ2-7, with TRBD2 identical over 12 bases. Unmatched junction bases numbered 5, after V lost 5 bases and J lost 0 bases. Per germline, CDR1 SGHTA and CDR2 FQGNSA. The CDR3 totals 16 residues. Combining the CDR3 with reference TRBV7-2 and TRBJ2-7 gives the whole variable domain GAGVSQSPSNKVTEKGKDVELRCDPISGHTALYWYRQSLGQGLEFLIYFQGNSAPDKSGLPSDRFSAERTGGSVSTLTIQRTQQEDSAVYLCASSPGTSGPSYEQYFGPGTRLTVT.

The CDR3: CASSAQESGNTEAFF. In nucleotides, the CDR3 is TGCGCCAGCAGTGCACAGGAATCTGGGAACACTGAAGCTTTCTTT. The chain is built from TRBV10-1 and TRBJ1-1; TRBD1 is a possible D gene (5 bases). CDR1 is WNHNN and CDR2 is SYGVQD in the germline V gene (reference sequence). Between the trimmed V and J ends, which lost 4 bases and 1 base, there was a span of 13 bases. The length of the CDR3 is 15 residues.

The chain recombines TRBV20-1 with TRBJ2-7; tentatively, D is TRBD1 (6 bases). Germline values: CDR1 DFQATT, CDR2 SNEGSKA (reference sequence). The CDR3 consists of 12 residues. The V end lost 4 bases, the J end lost 4 bases, and 11 bases lay between the germline ends. The CDR3 coding sequence is TGCAGTGCTACTACCGGACAGTACGAGCAGTACTTC. It yields the protein CSATTGQYEQYF.

This clonotype occurred many times. The chain is built from TRBV20-1 and TRBJ2-5; TRBD2 aligns across 11 bases. Trimming took 6 bases from V and 4 from J; bases not matched to a gene: 10. This CDR3 has 15 amino acids. Germline V lookup: CDR1 DFQATT, CDR2 SNEGSKA (reference sequence). The CDR3 here is CSALGTSGVGETQYF. The CDR3 DNA sequence: TGCAGTGCCCTTGGGACTAGCGGAGTCGGAGAGACCCAGTACTTC.

This clonotype was seen repeatedly, ten times or more. The chain joins TRBV5-1 to TRBJ1-2, with TRBD1 matching 10 bases. CDR1 and CDR2 from the germline V gene are SGHRS and YFSETQ. V was clipped by 0 bases and J by 4 bases; unmatched bases: 3. The CDR3 sequence is 15 residues long. DNA of the CDR3: TGCGCCAGCAGCTTGGATGGGGACAGGGGCTATGGCTACACCTTC. It codes for CASSLDGDRGYGYTF.

This clonotype came up many times. V and J are TRBV3-1 and TRBJ2-1, with TRBD2 matching 10 bases. The CDR3 contains 15 residues. CDR1 and CDR2 (germline): LGHDT, YNNKEL (reference sequence). With V trimmed by 2 bases and J by 8 bases, 6 bases remained unmatched. The CDR3 bases are TGTGCCAGCAGCCAACCGGGACTAGCGATATATGAGCAGTTCTTC. Amino acids: CASSQPGLAIYEQFF.

This clonotype was detected ten times or more. J is TRBJ1-1 and V is TRBV12-3 or TRBV12-4; 7 bases match TRBD1. The CDR3 is 16 amino acids. V was pared by 2 bases and J by 0 bases, with 6 bases of the junction left unmatched. The CDR3, as DNA: TGTGCCAGCAGTTTACTTCAGGGGGGCATGAACACTGAAGCTTTCTTT. This gives the protein CASSLLQGGMNTEAFF.

There are a few counts of this clonotype. The chain joins TRBV20-1 to TRBJ2-1; D may correspond to TRBD1 or TRBD2 (5 bases each). V was shortened by 3 bases and J by 9 bases, with 9 bases between the two germline ends. Germline V CDR1 and CDR2: DFQATT, SNEGSKA (reference sequence). The CDR3 length is 11 residues. The CDR3, as DNA: TGCAGTGCTAGTCTGGGGACTGAGCAGTTCTTC. This codes for CSASLGTEQFF.

This clonotype appeared many times. V usage is TRBV6-5 and J usage is TRBJ1-2; TRBD1 might be the D (5 bases). V was pared by 5 bases and J by 5 bases, with 9 bases between. This CDR3 contains 12 residues. Germline values: CDR1 MNHEY, CDR2 SVGAGI. The CDR3 loop is CASSNQGYGYTF. In DNA form, the CDR3 reads TGTGCCAGCAGTAACCAGGGTTATGGCTACACCTTC.

The V and J genes are TRBV5-6 and TRBJ2-5; perhaps TRBD2 as D (6 bases). The CDR3 totals 15 residues. V lost 4 bases and J 5 bases, leaving 18 bases between the germline ends. Germline lookup yields CDR1 SGHDT and CDR2 YYEEEE. CDR3 sequence reads: CASSRRDRAVETQYF. The CDR3 bases are TGTGCCAGCAGCCGGCGGGATCGGGCAGTCGAGACCCAGTACTTC.

The sample holds many counts of this clonotype. V is TRBV29-1 and J is TRBJ2-7, with D perhaps TRBD2 (5 bases). This CDR3 region has 11 residues. CDR1 and CDR2 (germline): SQVTM, ANQGSEA. V lost 7 bases and J 3 bases, leaving 10 bases between the germline ends. This CDR3 is CSGWTGYEQYF. The CDR3 DNA follows: TGCAGCGGATGGACTGGCTACGAGCAGTACTTC.